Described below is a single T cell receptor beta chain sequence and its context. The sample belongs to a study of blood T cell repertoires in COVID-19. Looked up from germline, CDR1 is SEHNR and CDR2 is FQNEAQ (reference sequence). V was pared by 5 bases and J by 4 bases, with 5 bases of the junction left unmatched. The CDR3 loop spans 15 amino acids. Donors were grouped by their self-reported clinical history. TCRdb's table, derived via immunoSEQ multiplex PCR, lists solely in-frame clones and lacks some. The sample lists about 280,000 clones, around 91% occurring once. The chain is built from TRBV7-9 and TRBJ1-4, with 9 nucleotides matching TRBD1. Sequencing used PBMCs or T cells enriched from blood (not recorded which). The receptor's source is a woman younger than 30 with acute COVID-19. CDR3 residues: CASSIGTGINEKLFF. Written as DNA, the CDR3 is TGTGCCAGCAGCATCGGGACAGGGATTAATGAAAAACTGTTTTTT.